This TCR beta chain comes out of a study of blood T cells in healthy people across ages. Donors were healthy Caucasian individuals from Russia aged roughly 6 to 90. A J-beta primer mix and a sample-barcoded 5' primer were used in a second PCR of about 7 to 12 cycles. TCRdb re-analysed the 5' RACE reads in MiXCR, keeping a single row per CDR3 protein. The sample yields about 1.4 million distinct CDR3 sequences, approximately 59% seen once. This clonotype turned up a few times. The antigen remains undetermined. General study findings and limits: Expanded clonotype changes were possibly confounded by unknown donor CMV status.

Sample: blood. The TCR comes from a man aged 18 to 30 in good health.

This CDR3 is CASSLVALHYEQYF. CDR3 coding DNA: TGCGCCAGCAGCTTGGTGGCTCTGCACTACGAGCAGTACTTC. This chain joins TRBV5-1 and TRBJ2-7; D is unclear. V lost 0 bases, J lost 3 bases, and 10 bases lay in between. The germline gives CDR1 SGHRS, CDR2 YFSETQ. There are 14 residues in the CDR3.